This T cell receptor beta chain came from a study of PD-1 blockade in classical Hodgkin lymphoma. On the study more broadly: Treatment was intravenous nivolumab, 3 mg/kg every 2 weeks, until progression. Study-level points and caveats: Whereas CD4+ TCR diversity had risen significantly by C4D1, CD8+ TCR diversity had not.

CDR3 length: 18 residues. J gave up 0 bases and V 2 bases, and 7 bases lay outside the gene matches. CDR1 is MDHEN and CDR2 is SYDVKM in the germline V gene. Comments on this clone: The antigen is undetermined.

TCRdb keeps only in-frame clones here, not all; method: immunoSEQ multiplex PCR. The sample shows tens of thousands of clones, about 92% of them seen only once. Each of the patients experienced relapse following autologous stem cell transplantation, and their brentuximab vedotin exposure differed. The chain recombines TRBV28 with TRBJ1-5; 10 bases are a match to TRBD1. The sample consisted of peripheral blood mononuclear cells (PBMCs), taken at baseline. The sequence was collected from a human donor with classical Hodgkin lymphoma. CDR3 protein: CASSLRTGGYASNQPQHF. In DNA form, the CDR3 reads TGTGCCAGCAGTTTACGGACAGGGGGATACGCTAGCAATCAGCCCCAGCATTTT.